These 9 T cell receptor beta chains share one sample of origin, sequenced in a study of Ad26.COV2.S vaccination and SARS-CoV-2 variants. The protocol was immunoSEQ multiplex PCR, while the TCRdb copy is restricted to in-frame clones and leaves out a portion. The repertoire holds around 450,000 clones, less than 95% seen once, with around 4.5% in the top ten. The treatment was: approximately 18 received Ad26.COV2.S at low or high dose, single or two shots; several received placebo; per-sample allocation not given. Vaccine and placebo recipients were sampled on day 63 after the first injection. Sequenced material: peripheral blood, taken in a trial of Ad26.COV2.S vaccine versus placebo. These receptors all come from a person between 18 and 65 years old who received the Ad26.COV2.S COVID-19 vaccine or a placebo.

DNA of the CDR3: TGCAGCGTTGGCCTACAGGGGGCGGGAAACACCATATATTTT. Its translation is CSVGLQGAGNTIYF. This chain links TRBV29-1 with TRBJ1-3; 9 nucleotides align to TRBD1. Looked up from germline, CDR1 is SQVTM and CDR2 is ANQGSEA. The CDR3 sequence is 14 residues long. V shed 4 bases and J 4 bases; nucleotides not matched to a gene: 5.

This chain joins TRBV25-1 and TRBJ2-3; no firm D call. CDR1 and CDR2 from the germline V gene are MGHDK and SYGVNS. There are 11 residues in the CDR3. V shed 4 bases and J shed 10 bases, with 9 bases lying between them. CDR3 bases: TGTGCCAGCAGTGTAGCTGGATCGCAGTATTTT. Amino acid sequence: CASSVAGSQYF.

This chain connects TRBV28 to TRBJ1-2, with D unresolved. The V end was cut by 4 bases, the J end by 4 bases, with 10 bases between. Germline-derived CDR1 and CDR2 are MDHEN and SYDVKM. The CDR3 extends over 13 amino acids. Written as DNA, the CDR3 is TGTGCCAGCAGTTCCCGGGTCTTCTATGGCTACACCTTC. Protein sequence: CASSSRVFYGYTF.

The rearrangement links TRBV5-6 to TRBJ2-5; 10 nucleotides match TRBD1. This CDR3 is 16 amino acids long. V was clipped by 4 bases and J by 5 bases; unmatched bases: 11. Germline V lookup: CDR1 SGHDT, CDR2 YYEEEE. Here the CDR3 reads CASSPGTGVARETQYF. CDR3 nucleotides: TGTGCCAGCAGCCCCGGGACAGGGGTTGCGCGGGAGACCCAGTACTTC.

The gene calls are TRBV24-1 and TRBJ2-3; possible D gene TRBD1, 6 bases. V was pared by 3 bases and J by 0 bases, with 12 bases between. The CDR3 sequence is 16 residues long. Germline CDR1 KGHDR, CDR2 SFDVKD. The CDR3 DNA sequence: TGTGCCACCAGTGATCGAGGACAGTCGAGCACAGATACGCAGTATTTT. It is translated as CATSDRGQSSTDTQYF.

The chain is built from TRBV28 and TRBJ1-2, with TRBD1 matching 12 bases. Per the germline V gene, CDR1 is MDHEN and CDR2 is SYDVKM. CDR3 length: 15 residues. With V trimmed by 6 bases and J by 3 bases, 5 bases remained unmatched. This chain's CDR3 is CASSPGQGADYGYTF. The CDR3 bases are TGTGCCAGCAGCCCGGGACAGGGGGCGGACTATGGCTACACCTTC.

This chain links TRBV4-1 with TRBJ2-2; 10 bases are a match to TRBD1. CDR1 is MGHRA, CDR2 YSYEKL, per germline. The CDR3 is 15 residues long. Losses at the gene ends were 3 bases for V and 7 bases for J; bases not matched to a gene: 5. CDR3 residues: CASSQRQGAGGELFF. For the CDR3, the DNA is TGCGCCAGCAGCCAGAGACAGGGGGCAGGCGGGGAGCTGTTTTTT.

In regard to this clone: This CDR3 is also generated by other DNA sequences in the sample. The V and J genes are TRBV7-9 and TRBJ1-5; D unclear. This CDR3 contains 16 residues. Germline values: CDR1 SEHNR, CDR2 FQNEAQ (reference sequence). V lost 1 base, J lost 1 base, and 11 bases lay in between. The CDR3 DNA reads TGTGCCAGCAGCTTAGGAGGGTATGAAAGCAATCAGCCCCAGCATTTT. It specifies CASSLGGYESNQPQHF.

The chain has TRBV7-9 and TRBJ1-2; weak D call: TRBD1 (5 bases). Trimming stripped 11 bases from V and 0 bases from J, with 13 bases between. Germline CDR1 SEHNR, CDR2 FQNEAQ (reference sequence). The CDR3 runs 13 residues. CDR3 sequence (DNA): TGTGCCGGCACCGAGGGGCCTAACTATGGCTACACCTTC. It codes for CAGTEGPNYGYTF.